This T cell receptor (beta chain) stems from a study of Graves' ophthalmopathy and Graves' hyperthyroidism (dated by TCRdb to the late 2010s). Regarding the complete study: Peripheral blood was collected at initial diagnosis, prior to any treatment. The independent validation cohort included under 20 hyperthyroidism patients plus 17 patients who later progressed from hyperthyroidism to ophthalmopathy. A discovery set of about a hundred patients (43 ophthalmopathy, 55 to 60 stable hyperthyroidism) was enrolled to explore V-J signatures distinguishing ophthalmopathy from hyperthyroidism. To tell Graves' ophthalmopathy apart from Graves' hyperthyroidism, and to predict which patients would progress to ophthalmopathy, the study relied on TCR beta repertoire signatures. Following sampling, methimazole starting at 30 mg daily was administered to hyperthyroidism patients, and high-dose intravenous methylprednisolone was administered to ophthalmopathy patients. In total, over 130 blood samples were TCR-sequenced: approximately 42 ophthalmopathy, about 75 hyperthyroidism and about 17 hyperthyroidism-to-ophthalmopathy patients. T-cell repertoires of thyroid tissue and blood were compared in more than five hyperthyroidism patients.

The ophthalmopathy patients had moderately to severely active disease, with a Clinical Activity Score of 3 or higher, a NOSPECS grade of 4 or higher, and a disease duration of less than 3 months. Patients with other autoimmune diseases, uncontrolled infections, pregnancy or lactation were excluded from the study. Clinical symptoms, serum thyroxine, TRAb, thyroid ultrasound and orbital computed tomography were used for diagnosis. PBMCs were isolated from roughly 10 ml of fresh peripheral blood by Ficoll-Paque density gradient centrifugation. Trizol reagent was used to extract the total RNA, and its quality was then checked on an Agilent 2100 Bioanalyzer. Comments on this clonotype: Its antigen is not yet known. No much larger clone is present one base from it, and per-base qualities are unavailable.

In the germline V gene (reference sequence), CDR1 corresponds to SEHNR and CDR2 to FQNEAQ. Including cysteine and phenylalanine, the CDR3 has 15 amino acids. Only the CDR3 portion is preserved as DNA: 45 bases, with reading frame beginning at the first base. V loses 2 bases of germline sequence and J loses 4 bases, and the interval between the two ends is 12 bases. What the study reported, not specific to this receptor: No statistical method was used to set the sample size in advance, and the investigators knew which group each participant was assigned to. Most expanded thyroid clonotypes with a frequency above 0.001 also appeared in blood, which suggests that blood repertoires may reflect the immune response in the thyroid. In cross-validation, the 13-signature model distinguished ophthalmopathy from stable hyperthyroidism with less than 90% sensitivity and about 81% specificity, while in the test set the corresponding values were about 80% and 75%. In validation, the model predicted ophthalmopathy progression with about 71% sensitivity and around 72% specificity; roughly 12 predicted patients were CT-confirmed with GO in a median of around 6.5 months.

For repertoire sequencing, TCR beta CDR3 regions were amplified from RNA transcripts. The first round of RT-PCR was done with HTBI primers and the Qiagen OneStep RT-PCR kit, and was followed by a second round of multiplex PCR, then size selection and purification. The libraries underwent paired-end sequencing with 100 bp reads on an Illumina HiSeq2000. As for the authors' bioinformatics: Reads were processed with SOAPnuke, discarding reads with adapters, uncalled bases, mean Phred below 15, or no exact constant-primer or identifier match. High-quality paired reads were merged with COPE v1.2.5. Clonotypes were defined as unique nucleotide sequences and were aligned to IMGT TRB V, D and J references using MiTCR v1.1. The analysis was limited to V-J combinations with a frequency above 0.0001, which together covered roughly 99% of the repertoires. A TCR clonal expansion and chaos score per V-J combination was defined as the ratio of F50 clonal expansion to chaos observed in the TCRdist matrix. Welch's t-statistics and random forest were used to reduce features to about a dozen V-J combinations, which were fed into a naive Bayes classifier. The Morisita-Horn index was used to measure how similar the thyroid and blood repertoires were. The public reads were run again by TCRdb, first through fastp at Q25 and then through MiXCR, and only productive beta chains were kept. Entries that share a CDR3 protein sequence are merged under the most common genes and DNA. TCRdb, not the original authors, processed these V and J calls. Here the sample has around 670,000 distinct CDR3 sequences; 40% occur a single time. In total, the top ten clones hold 35% to 55% of the sample.

The V gene is TRBV7-9 and the J gene is TRBJ1-3; TRBD1 is possibly the D segment (6 matching bases). This receptor was obtained from an adult man with Graves' ophthalmopathy. Sequenced: peripheral blood. The CDR3 region: CASSLSRGGGNTIYF. The bases are TGTGCCAGCAGCTTATCCAGGGGTGGGGGAAACACCATATATTTT.